A selection of T cell receptor beta chains follows, all from one sample in a study of T cells in Graves' hyperthyroidism and ophthalmopathy. TCRdb itself ran the multiplex PCR reads through MiXCR, one entry per CDR3 protein. The sample contains some 600,000 distinct CDR3 sequences, more than 45% of which appear only once. Sequenced sample: peripheral blood or thyroid tissue (not recorded which). These receptors all come from a woman aged 18 to 35 with Graves' hyperthyroidism. Each CDR3 is given with its conserved first and last residue. Fields, in order: V gene, J gene, D gene, CDR3 length, clone size, CDR3 protein, CDR3 DNA. A D gene is named only where the DNA matches it firmly. Some rows have no size entry. The others give once, few or many, or a class for an expanded clone.

TRBV29-1,TRBJ2-7,TRBD2,14,many,CSVVTGGTSYEQYF,TGCAGCGTTGTAACGGGAGGGACGTCCTACGAGCAGTACTTC
TRBV9,TRBJ1-4,TRBD1,13,few,CASSAGQGEKLFF,TGTGCCAGCAGCGCTGGACAGGGTGAAAAACTGTTTTTT
TRBV4-1,TRBJ1-1,NA,13,many,CASSPRMNTEAFF,TGCGCCAGCAGCCCAAGGATGAACACTGAAGCTTTCTTT
TRBV24-1,TRBJ1-5,NA,14,NA,CASSHMGGNQPQHF,TGTGCCAGCAGCCACATGGGTGGCAATCAGCCCCAGCATTTT
TRBV2,TRBJ2-7,NA,14,many,CASSTEGGDYEQYF,TGTGCCAGCAGTACCGAGGGCGGCGACTACGAGCAGTACTTC
TRBV24-1,TRBJ1-5,TRBD1,16,many,CATRRDRAYSNQPQHF,TGTGCCACCAGAAGAGACAGGGCCTATAGCAATCAGCCCCAGCATTTT
TRBV2,TRBJ1-1,NA,10,many,CASMRTEAFF,TGTGCCAGCATGAGGACTGAAGCTTTCTTT
TRBV13,TRBJ1-4,NA,13,NA,CASKGWTNEKLFF,TGTGCCAGCAAAGGGTGGACTAATGAAAAACTGTTTTTT
TRBV7-2,TRBJ1-2,NA,12,once,CASSLTRNGHTF,TGTGCCAGCAGCCTCACGAGGAATGGCCACACCTTC
TRBV29-1,TRBJ1-2,NA,14,few,CSVGHGRGTYGYTF,TGCAGCGTTGGCCACGGGCGGGGCACCTATGGCTACACCTTC
TRBV10-3,TRBJ1-1,TRBD1,15,NA,CAISAGTGGRTEAFF,TGTGCCATCAGTGCTGGGACAGGGGGCCGTACTGAAGCTTTCTTT
TRBV9,TRBJ1-2,NA,16,NA,CASSVEGLGGHYGYTF,TGTGCCAGCAGCGTTGAAGGCCTGGGGGGGCACTATGGCTACACCTTC
TRBV24-1,TRBJ1-1,TRBD1,12,NA,CAKDDRGTEAFF,TGTGCTAAGGATGACAGGGGCACTGAAGCTTTCTTT
TRBV29-1,TRBJ1-4,TRBD1,15,NA,CSAQPTTGPNEKLFF,TGCAGCGCTCAACCCACGACAGGGCCTAATGAAAAACTGTTTTTT
TRBV24-1,TRBJ2-2,TRBD2,18,few,CATSDPGLAGENTGELFF,TGTGCCACCAGTGATCCTGGACTAGCGGGAGAGAACACCGGGGAGCTGTTTTTT
TRBV4-1,TRBJ2-7,NA,15,NA,CASSLGRGTLYEQYF,TGCGCCAGCAGCCTCGGTCGCGGGACCCTATACGAGCAGTACTTC
TRBV19,TRBJ1-4,NA,15,once,CASRPSPRANEKLFF,TGTGCCAGTAGACCCTCGCCGAGGGCTAATGAAAAACTGTTTTTT
TRBV25-1,TRBJ1-4,NA,12,NA,CATGTTTEKLFF,TGTGCAACCGGGACAACAACTGAAAAACTGTTTTTT
TRBV2,TRBJ1-5,NA,12,NA,CASRLRTEPQHF,TGTGCCAGCAGGCTAAGGACGGAGCCCCAGCATTTT
TRBV10-3,TRBJ2-7,NA,13,many,CAISESKGIEQYF,TGTGCCATCAGTGAGTCGAAGGGAATCGAGCAGTACTTC
TRBV19,TRBJ2-6,NA,15,NA,CASSTKGAGANVLTF,TGTGCCAGTAGTACGAAGGGGGCTGGGGCCAACGTCCTGACTTTC
TRBV7-3,TRBJ1-6,NA,14,NA,CASSQGESNSPLHF,TGCGCCAGCAGCCAAGGGGAAAGTAATTCACCCCTCCACTTT
TRBV7-2,TRBJ2-2,TRBD2,15,few,CASTTSGPNTGELFF,TGTGCCAGCACAACTAGCGGCCCGAACACCGGGGAGCTGTTTTTT
TRBV7-9,TRBJ1-1,NA,11,many,CASSLLDKAFF,TGTGCCAGCAGCTTACTGGATAAGGCTTTCTTT
TRBV10-3,TRBJ1-1,NA,12,many,CAISGQYTEAFF,TGTGCCATCAGTGGGCAGTACACTGAAGCTTTCTTT
TRBV2,TRBJ1-2,TRBD1,13,many,CASTRTGGGGYTF,TGTGCCAGCACCCGGACAGGGGGTGGAGGCTACACCTTC
TRBV2,TRBJ2-5,TRBD1,12,NA,CASRPQGWEQYF,TGTGCCAGCAGACCACAGGGGTGGGAGCAGTACTTC